The entry below describes one T cell receptor (beta chain). Its antigen is currently unknown. The data belong to a study of pediatric ulcerative colitis. Across the whole study: Most patients had pancolitis, and two had left-sided colitis. Findings and caveats of the study: Acute severe colitis showed lower rectal diversity from clonal expansions. No controls had the two rectal clonotypes shared by ulcerative colitis patients.

The rectum was sampled with one to two pinch biopsies at colonoscopy. The assay was run at survey level. Sequenced by immunoSEQ multiplex PCR; TCRdb stores in-frame clones only, minus some. The sample consists of over 30,000 clones, 80% to 90% of them appearing once. Sequences were obtained from gut tissue. The clonotype originates from a boy aged 5-17 years with mild ulcerative colitis.

The CDR3, as DNA: TGTGCCAGCAGCCGATCATTGGGGCCGGAATACACAGATACGCAGTATTTT. Protein product: CASSRSLGPEYTDTQYF. This rearrangement joins TRBV5-4 to TRBJ2-3; D possibly corresponds to TRBD1 (5 bases). This CDR3 comprises 17 residues. V lost 4 bases to trimming and J lost 2 bases, with 20 bases between them. The V gene's germline CDR1 is SGHNT and CDR2 YYREEE (reference sequence).